The 29 T cell receptor beta chains listed next were all sequenced from one sample in a study of cytomegalovirus exposure and HLA in healthy donors (dated by TCRdb to 2016 to 2017). Receptors were amplified or captured by the immunoSEQ multiplex PCR assay. For the multiplex PCR, a mixture combining 60 forward primers for TCR Vbeta segments and 13 reverse primers for TCR Jbeta segments was used. TCRdb retrieved this table from immuneACCESS and kept in-frame rearrangements only. Not all clones are present; in checked studies, unresolved V genes account for under half, and no reason is known for the remainder. The sample table records 69,000 or so clones; about 74% of these occur just once. The ten largest clones capture roughly 11% of the sample. Sequencing used PBMCs. These receptors originate from a woman aged 55 to 70 in good health and CMV-seropositive.

The rearrangement joins TRBV19 to TRBJ1-1, with D possibly being TRBD1 (6 bases). CDR3 length: 13 residues. V lost 5 bases, J lost 4 bases, and 11 bases lay in between. Per germline, CDR1 LNHDA and CDR2 SQIVND (reference sequence). The CDR3 loop reads CASSFTGSTEAFF. CDR3 coding DNA: TGTGCCAGTAGTTTTACAGGGAGCACTGAAGCTTTCTTT.

The genes are TRBV7-2 and TRBJ1-2; no definite D call. CDR1 is SGHTA, CDR2 FQGNSA, per germline. CDR3 length: 15 amino acids. Trimming pared 1 base from V and 5 bases from J, leaving 14 bases between. CDR3 DNA: TGTGCCAGCAGCTTAGGGCTCCCAGCTAGTTATGGCTACACCTTC. This translates into CASSLGLPASYGYTF.

This sequence joins TRBV5-4 and TRBJ2-7; 7 positions agree with TRBD1. The CDR3 spans 15 residues. With V trimmed by 4 bases and J by 0 bases, 7 bases remained unmatched. The germline V gene encodes CDR1 SGHNT and CDR2 YYREEE (reference sequence). Here the CDR3 DNA reads TGTGCCAGCAGCCCGCCGGGACAGAGCTCCTACGAGCAGTACTTC. Its protein product is CASSPPGQSSYEQYF.

This chain connects TRBV2 to TRBJ2-5; tentative D call: TRBD1 (5 bases). V was pared by 2 bases and J by 3 bases, with 13 bases between. The CDR3 spans 15 residues. The germline V gene encodes CDR1 SNHLY and CDR2 FYNNEI. The chain's CDR3 is CASSELGQGKETQYF. Written as DNA, the CDR3 is TGTGCCAGCAGTGAACTTGGGCAGGGAAAAGAGACCCAGTACTTC.

The chain recombines TRBV19 with TRBJ2-7, with TRBD2 matching 7 bases. Germline V gives CDR1 LNHDA, CDR2 SQIVND (reference sequence). The CDR3 runs 14 residues. V dropped 2 bases and J dropped 2; count of bases not matched to a gene: 3. The CDR3: CASSIIGGTYEQYF. DNA for the CDR3: TGTGCCAGTAGTATAATCGGGGGGACCTACGAGCAGTACTTC.

The chain links TRBV2 to TRBJ1-6, with TRBD1 matching 8 bases. Germline-derived CDR1 and CDR2 are SNHLY and FYNNEI. After removal of 8 bases from V and 7 bases from J, the junction contained 4 bases not matched to a gene. This CDR3 spans 13 amino acids. The CDR3 here is CASRQGSNSPLHF. The CDR3 DNA follows: TGTGCCAGCCGACAGGGGTCCAATTCACCCCTCCACTTT.

This clone was recorded a few times. The rearrangement uses TRBV30 and TRBJ1-2, with D tentatively TRBD1 (6 bases). The CDR3 has 12 amino acids. V was pared by 2 bases and J by 2 bases, with 6 bases between. Germline CDR1 is GTSNPN and CDR2 is SVGIG (reference sequence). The DNA for the CDR3 is TGTGCCTGGAGTCAGGGGAACTATGGCTACACCTTC. It translates to CAWSQGNYGYTF.

The chain couples TRBV25-1 to TRBJ1-1; D is unclear. This CDR3 spans 12 amino acids. V lost 4 bases, J lost 3 bases, and 6 bases lay in between. CDR1 and CDR2 from the germline V gene are MGHDK and SYGVNS. As DNA, the CDR3 is TGTGCCAGCAGTGCAGGATACACTGAAGCTTTCTTT. Amino acid sequence: CASSAGYTEAFF.

This clone was seen only once. The chain is built from TRBV9 and TRBJ2-7; D remains ambiguous. Germline CDR1 is SGDLS and CDR2 is YYNGEE. The V end was cut by 0 bases, the J end by 2 bases, with 12 bases between. The CDR3 is 15 residues long. This chain's CDR3 is CASSVDPLGAYEQYF. As DNA, the CDR3 is TGTGCCAGCAGCGTAGACCCCCTGGGCGCCTACGAGCAGTACTTC.

This clone was counted between two and nine times. The rearrangement links TRBV9 to TRBJ1-3; D unclear. V was trimmed by 1 base and J by 11 bases, leaving 7 bases between them. Germline CDR1 SGDLS, CDR2 YYNGEE. This CDR3 is built from 11 residues. CDR3 amino acids: CASSVLRAIYF. CDR3 coding DNA: TGTGCCAGCAGCGTATTGCGAGCCATATATTTT. The entire variable domain, with the rest obtained from reference TRBV9 and TRBJ1-3, is as follows: DSGVTQTPKHLITATGQRVTLRCSPRSGDLSVYWYQQSLDQGLQFLIQYYNGEERAKGNILERFSAQQFPDLHSELNLSSLELGDSALYFCASSVLRAIYFGEGSWLTVV.

This chain uses TRBV29-1 with TRBJ1-1; TRBD1 is a possible D gene (5 bases). Trimming removed 3 bases at V and 0 bases at J, with 14 bases between. Per the germline V gene, CDR1 is SQVTM and CDR2 is ANQGSEA. This CDR3 comprises 15 residues. This CDR3 reads CSVELTAGVNTEAFF. For the CDR3, the DNA is TGCAGCGTTGAGCTGACCGCGGGGGTGAACACTGAAGCTTTCTTT.

The chain employs TRBV19 and TRBJ1-5; 9 nucleotides align to TRBD1. The V gene's germline CDR1 is LNHDA and CDR2 SQIVND (reference sequence). This CDR3 region has 16 residues. J was trimmed by 4 bases and V by 8 bases; bases with no gene match: 12. The CDR3 loop reads CASRQGTGSLNQPQHF. The CDR3 DNA reads as TGTGCCAGTCGCCAAGGGACAGGGTCGCTAAATCAGCCCCAGCATTTT. Combining the CDR3 with reference TRBV19 and TRBJ1-5 gives the whole variable domain DGGITQSPKYLFRKEGQNVTLSCEQNLNHDAMYWYRQDPGQGLRLIYYSQIVNDFQKGDIAEGYSVSREKKESFPLTVTSAQKNPTAFYLCASRQGTGSLNQPQHFGDGTRLSIL.

The chain has TRBV5-1 and TRBJ2-4; D gene ambiguous. The CDR3 is made up of 15 amino acids. The V and J ends lost 4 bases and 0 bases respectively, with 11 bases between them. The germline V gene encodes CDR1 SGHRS and CDR2 YFSETQ. The CDR3 sequence is CASSPPGLAKNIQYF. The CDR3 DNA sequence: TGCGCCAGCAGCCCCCCCGGTTTAGCCAAAAACATTCAGTACTTC.

The chain links TRBV30 to TRBJ1-1, with D maybe TRBD1 (6 bases). This CDR3 comprises 12 residues. Germline-derived CDR1 and CDR2 are GTSNPN and SVGIG (reference sequence). Between the trimmed V and J ends, which lost 5 bases and 10 bases, there was a span of 17 bases. CDR3 nucleotides: TGTGCCTGGCGACCCACAGGGACCGGAGCTTTCTTT. It codes for CAWRPTGTGAFF. Supplemented by reference TRBV30 and TRBJ1-1, the full variable domain reads SQTIHQWPATLVQPVGSPLSLECTVEGTSNPNLYWYRQAAGRGLQLLFYSVGIGQISSEVPQNLSASRPQDRQFILSSKKLLLSDSGFYLCAWRPTGTGAFFGQGTRLTVV.

The V and J genes are TRBV9 and TRBJ2-5, with TRBD2 matching over 12 bases. V gave up 4 bases and J gave up 4 bases; unmatched junction bases: 2. CDR3 length: 14 amino acids. Germline values: CDR1 SGDLS, CDR2 YYNGEE. The CDR3 loop reads CASSLTSGGETQYF. CDR3 DNA: TGTGCCAGCAGCCTGACTAGCGGGGGAGAGACCCAGTACTTC.

This sequence joins TRBV7-8 and TRBJ2-5, with 10 bases aligning to TRBD1. The CDR3 contains 12 residues. CDR1 and CDR2 (germline): SGHVS, FQNEAQ. The junction had 0 bases not matched to a gene; V was cut back by 8 bases and J by 3 bases. CDR3 in amino acids: CASGQGEETQYF. DNA of the CDR3: TGTGCCAGCGGACAGGGGGAAGAGACCCAGTACTTC.

This rearrangement joins TRBV5-1 to TRBJ2-7, with 9 bases matching TRBD1. The trim removed 6 bases at V and 1 base at J, leaving 8 bases unmatched. Germline values: CDR1 SGHRS, CDR2 YFSETQ. The CDR3 has 15 amino acids. The CDR3 sequence: CASTDPGTGSYEQYF. For the CDR3, the DNA is TGCGCCAGCACGGATCCCGGGACAGGGTCCTACGAGCAGTACTTC.

The chain has TRBV5-1 and TRBJ1-1; a possible D gene is TRBD1 (6 bases). There are 14 residues in the CDR3. CDR1 and CDR2 from the germline V gene are SGHRS and YFSETQ. The V end lost 0 bases, the J end lost 2 bases, and 8 bases lay between the germline ends. The CDR3 DNA follows: TGCGCCAGCAGCTTGGGACAGGATAACACTGAAGCTTTCTTT. It encodes CASSLGQDNTEAFF.

This chain links TRBV12-5 with TRBJ2-7, with 11 bases matching TRBD1. The CDR3 runs 15 residues. V trimming: 1 base; J trimming: 7 bases; junction bases outside the gene matches: 6. From germline, CDR1 is LGHNT and CDR2 FRNRAP. The CDR3 loop reads CASGLEIGTGGEQYF. The CDR3 DNA sequence: TGTGCTAGTGGTTTGGAAATAGGGACAGGGGGAGAGCAGTACTTC. Combining the CDR3 with reference TRBV12-5 and TRBJ2-7 gives the whole variable domain DARVTQTPRHKVTEMGQEVTMRCQPILGHNTVFWYRQTMMQGLELLAYFRNRAPLDDSGMPKDRFSAEMPDATLATLKIQPSEPRDSAVYFCASGLEIGTGGEQYFGPGTRLTVT.

This clone was counted once. The rearrangement joins TRBV7-2 to TRBJ2-4, with 9 bases fitting TRBD1. The trim removed 5 bases at V and 8 bases at J, leaving 7 bases unmatched. CDR1 SGHTA and CDR2 FQGNSA come from the germline V gene. The CDR3 extends over 14 amino acids. CDR3 nucleotides: TGTGCCAGCAGCGAACAGGGGGCAAGTGACATTCAGTACTTC. Encoded protein: CASSEQGASDIQYF.

J is TRBJ2-5 and V is TRBV7-9; D may be TRBD1 (6 bases). V was trimmed by 1 base and J by 1 base, leaving 7 bases between them. The germline CDR1 and CDR2 sequences are SEHNR and FQNEAQ (reference sequence). CDR3 length equals 14 residues. CDR3 coding DNA: TGTGCCAGCAGCTTAGACAGGGTCCAAGAGACCCAGTACTTC. It translates to CASSLDRVQETQYF.

The chain has TRBV4-1 and TRBJ2-3, with D unresolved. Trimming cost V 4 bases and J 2 bases, with 13 bases left between them. Germline V lookup: CDR1 MGHRA, CDR2 YSYEKL. The CDR3 contains 15 residues. Here the CDR3 DNA reads TGCGCCAGCAGCCTTGACTTAGCCGCCACAGATACGCAGTATTTT. Its protein product is CASSLDLAATDTQYF.

The V and J genes are TRBV7-2 and TRBJ1-6; possibly TRBD1 for D (5 bases). Trimming removed 2 bases at V and 10 bases at J, with 12 bases between. The CDR3 covers 14 residues. Looked up from germline, CDR1 is SGHTA and CDR2 is FQGNSA. The CDR3 protein is CASSLQGERSPLHF. The CDR3 DNA follows: TGTGCCAGCAGCTTACAGGGCGAGCGATCACCCCTCCACTTT.

This clone has just one count. The chain employs TRBV5-4 and TRBJ1-1, with 8 bases fitting TRBD1. V lost 4 bases to trimming and J lost 3 bases; unmatched junction nucleotides: 8. The CDR3 runs to 15 residues. Germline CDR1 SGHNT, CDR2 YYREEE (reference sequence). CDR3 nucleotides: TGTGCCAGCAGCCAGACAGGGGCGGGGGACACTGAAGCTTTCTTT. This translates into CASSQTGAGDTEAFF.

The rearrangement links TRBV11-2 to TRBJ1-2; tentatively, D is TRBD1 (5 bases). The CDR3 covers 15 residues. Germline V gene lookup returns CDR1 SGHAT and CDR2 FQNNGV. With 4 bases removed from V and 0 bases from J, the gap between germline ends came to 12 bases. The CDR3 spells CASSSWTTSNYGYTF. For the CDR3, the DNA is TGTGCCAGCAGCTCTTGGACAACTTCTAACTATGGCTACACCTTC. The variable domain in full, with the rest retrieved from reference TRBV11-2 and TRBJ1-2, is EAGVAQSPRYKIIEKRQSVAFWCNPISGHATLYWYQQILGQGPKLLIQFQNNGVVDDSQLPKDRFSAERLKGVDSTLKIQPAKLEDSAVYLCASSSWTTSNYGYTFGSGTRLTVV.

This chain connects TRBV6-5 to TRBJ1-2; the match to TRBD1 covers 9 bases. The CDR3 length is 12 residues. V trimming: 6 bases; J trimming: 5 bases; junction bases outside the gene matches: 1. CDR1 and CDR2 from the germline V gene are MNHEY and SVGAGI. CDR3 sequence reads: CASRQGAYGYTF. CDR3 in DNA: TGTGCCAGCAGACAGGGGGCGTATGGCTACACCTTC.

This chain connects TRBV16 to TRBJ2-1, with TRBD2 matching over 9 bases. The CDR3 sequence is 15 residues long. V shed 1 base and J 9 bases; nucleotides not matched to a gene: 7. Per the germline V gene, CDR1 is KGHSY and CDR2 is FQNENV. The CDR3 loop reads CASSQWGSGSSEQFF. The CDR3 bases are TGTGCCAGCAGCCAATGGGGTAGCGGGAGTAGTGAGCAGTTCTTC.

This chain uses TRBV6-5 with TRBJ2-5; 8 bases are shared with TRBD2. The CDR3 totals 14 residues. Germline assignment: CDR1 MNHEY and CDR2 SVGAGI. The junction had 5 bases not matched to a gene; V was cut back by 5 bases and J by 3 bases. Here the CDR3 DNA reads TGTGCCAGCAGTCGACTAGCGATGGAAGAGACCCAGTACTTC. It encodes CASSRLAMEETQYF.

DNA for the CDR3: TGTGCCAGCAGTTCCCCGTCCAGCACAGATACGCAGTATTTT. Protein: CASSSPSSTDTQYF. The V call is TRBV5-4, the J call TRBJ2-3; D gene ambiguous. CDR1 is SGHNT, CDR2 YYREEE, per germline (reference sequence). V lost 5 bases, J lost 0 bases, and 10 bases lay in between. The CDR3 length is 14 residues.